One sample yielded the 10 T cell receptor beta chains listed below, sequenced in a study of CXCR3-negative and CXCR3-positive naive CD8 T cells. Carrying UMI labels, the TRB cDNA libraries were prepared through 5' RACE. After re-calling the 5' RACE reads, TCRdb lists one entry per CDR3 protein, DNA absent. The sample holds roughly 99,000 distinct CDR3 sequences. Notes on the study in general: Compared with CXCR3-negative naive cells, CXCR3-positive naive cells showed more hydrophobic TRB CDR3s.

These TCRs are of unknown antigen specificity. Material for sequencing was naive CXCR3+ CD8+ T cells from blood. Noted subset: CD45RO-CCR7+CD27+CD95- naive CD8+ T cells expressing CXCR3 (TNR3+). The source is a human donor in good health. Some clones in this sample may be carry-over from other donors' samples.

This chain joins TRBV7-2 and TRBJ1-5. CDR3 length equals 16 residues. Germline V gives CDR1 SGHTA, CDR2 FQGNSA. CDR3 sequence reads: CASSLDTEPINQPQHF.

V is TRBV7-9 and J is TRBJ2-6. Germline CDR1 SEHNR, CDR2 FQNEAQ (reference sequence). The CDR3 contains 16 residues. The CDR3: CASSLHWGSGANVLTF. Variable domain in full (rest from reference TRBV7-9 and TRBJ2-6): DTGVSQNPRHKITKRGQNVTFRCDPISEHNRLYWYRQTLGQGPEFLTYFQNEAQLEKSRLLSDRFSAERPKGSFSTLEIQRTEQGDSAMYLCASSLHWGSGANVLTFGAGSRLTVL.

The chain combines TRBV10-3 with TRBJ2-7; TCRdb calls TRBD1, which cannot be checked without DNA. The germline V gene has CDR1 ENHRY and CDR2 SYGVKD. The length of the CDR3 is 15 residues. CDR3 sequence: CAISETTGTYYEQYF.

The chain has TRBV7-9 and TRBJ2-1; TCRdb outputs TRBD1, but without DNA this stays unchecked. This CDR3 is 14 amino acids long. Germline loops: CDR1 SEHNR, CDR2 FQNEAQ (reference sequence). This CDR3 is CASSQPTGGREQFF. Supplemented by reference TRBV7-9 and TRBJ2-1, the full variable domain reads DTGVSQNPRHKITKRGQNVTFRCDPISEHNRLYWYRQTLGQGPEFLTYFQNEAQLEKSRLLSDRFSAERPKGSFSTLEIQRTEQGDSAMYLCASSQPTGGREQFFGPGTRLTVL.

This sequence joins TRBV5-6 and TRBJ2-1; the TCRdb D gene call, TRBD1, has no DNA to confirm it. This CDR3 contains 12 residues. Germline V gives CDR1 SGHDT, CDR2 YYEEEE. CDR3 residues: CASRMQGAEQFF. The variable domain in full, completed from reference TRBV5-6 and TRBJ2-1, reads DAGVTQSPTHLIKTRGQQVTLRCSPKSGHDTVSWYQQALGQGPQFIFQYYEEEERQRGNFPDRFSGHQFPNYSSELNVNALLLGDSALYLCASRMQGAEQFFGPGTRLTVL.

The rearrangement links TRBV15 to TRBJ2-7. This CDR3 region has 14 residues. The germline gives CDR1 LNHNV, CDR2 YYDKDF (reference sequence). The CDR3 sequence is CATSNPTTSYEQYF.

This chain links TRBV11-2 with TRBJ2-1; the TRBD2 assignment by TCRdb is unverifiable without DNA. CDR1 is SGHAT, CDR2 FQNNGV, per germline. The CDR3 is 16 residues long. CDR3 protein: CASSLSTSGRDNEQFF.

This sequence joins TRBV4-2 and TRBJ2-7. Looked up from germline, CDR1 is LGHNA and CDR2 is YNFKEQ. CDR3 length: 18 amino acids. The CDR3 is CASSQEMELQPSFYEQYF.

This chain connects TRBV29-1 to TRBJ2-1; the D gene TCRdb calls, TRBD1, cannot be checked with no DNA. Looked up from germline, CDR1 is SQVTM and CDR2 is ANQGSEA. This CDR3 spans 14 amino acids. The CDR3 loop reads CSVPDGEGYNEQFF.

V is TRBV12-3 or TRBV12-4 and J is TRBJ2-3; TCRdb designates TRBD2, a call that cannot be tested without DNA. This CDR3 has 20 amino acids. The CDR3: CASSRANRDSGWPSTDTQYF.